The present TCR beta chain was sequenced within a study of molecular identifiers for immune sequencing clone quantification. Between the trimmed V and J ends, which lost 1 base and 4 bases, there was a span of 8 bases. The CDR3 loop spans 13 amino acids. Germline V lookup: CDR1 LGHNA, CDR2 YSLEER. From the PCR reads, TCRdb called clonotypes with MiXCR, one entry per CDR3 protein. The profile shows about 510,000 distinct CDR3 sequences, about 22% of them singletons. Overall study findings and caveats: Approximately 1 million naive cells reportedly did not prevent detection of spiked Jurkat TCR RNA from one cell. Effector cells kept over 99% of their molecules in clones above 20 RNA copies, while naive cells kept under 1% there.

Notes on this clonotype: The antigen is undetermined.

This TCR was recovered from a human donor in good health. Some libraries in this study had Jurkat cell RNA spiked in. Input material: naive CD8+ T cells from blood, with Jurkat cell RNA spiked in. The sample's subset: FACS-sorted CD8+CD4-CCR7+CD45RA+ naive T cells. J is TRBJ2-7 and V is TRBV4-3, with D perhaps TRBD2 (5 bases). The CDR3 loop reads CASSQARAYEQYF. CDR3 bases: TGCGCCAGCAGCCAAGCGAGGGCGTACGAGCAGTACTTC.